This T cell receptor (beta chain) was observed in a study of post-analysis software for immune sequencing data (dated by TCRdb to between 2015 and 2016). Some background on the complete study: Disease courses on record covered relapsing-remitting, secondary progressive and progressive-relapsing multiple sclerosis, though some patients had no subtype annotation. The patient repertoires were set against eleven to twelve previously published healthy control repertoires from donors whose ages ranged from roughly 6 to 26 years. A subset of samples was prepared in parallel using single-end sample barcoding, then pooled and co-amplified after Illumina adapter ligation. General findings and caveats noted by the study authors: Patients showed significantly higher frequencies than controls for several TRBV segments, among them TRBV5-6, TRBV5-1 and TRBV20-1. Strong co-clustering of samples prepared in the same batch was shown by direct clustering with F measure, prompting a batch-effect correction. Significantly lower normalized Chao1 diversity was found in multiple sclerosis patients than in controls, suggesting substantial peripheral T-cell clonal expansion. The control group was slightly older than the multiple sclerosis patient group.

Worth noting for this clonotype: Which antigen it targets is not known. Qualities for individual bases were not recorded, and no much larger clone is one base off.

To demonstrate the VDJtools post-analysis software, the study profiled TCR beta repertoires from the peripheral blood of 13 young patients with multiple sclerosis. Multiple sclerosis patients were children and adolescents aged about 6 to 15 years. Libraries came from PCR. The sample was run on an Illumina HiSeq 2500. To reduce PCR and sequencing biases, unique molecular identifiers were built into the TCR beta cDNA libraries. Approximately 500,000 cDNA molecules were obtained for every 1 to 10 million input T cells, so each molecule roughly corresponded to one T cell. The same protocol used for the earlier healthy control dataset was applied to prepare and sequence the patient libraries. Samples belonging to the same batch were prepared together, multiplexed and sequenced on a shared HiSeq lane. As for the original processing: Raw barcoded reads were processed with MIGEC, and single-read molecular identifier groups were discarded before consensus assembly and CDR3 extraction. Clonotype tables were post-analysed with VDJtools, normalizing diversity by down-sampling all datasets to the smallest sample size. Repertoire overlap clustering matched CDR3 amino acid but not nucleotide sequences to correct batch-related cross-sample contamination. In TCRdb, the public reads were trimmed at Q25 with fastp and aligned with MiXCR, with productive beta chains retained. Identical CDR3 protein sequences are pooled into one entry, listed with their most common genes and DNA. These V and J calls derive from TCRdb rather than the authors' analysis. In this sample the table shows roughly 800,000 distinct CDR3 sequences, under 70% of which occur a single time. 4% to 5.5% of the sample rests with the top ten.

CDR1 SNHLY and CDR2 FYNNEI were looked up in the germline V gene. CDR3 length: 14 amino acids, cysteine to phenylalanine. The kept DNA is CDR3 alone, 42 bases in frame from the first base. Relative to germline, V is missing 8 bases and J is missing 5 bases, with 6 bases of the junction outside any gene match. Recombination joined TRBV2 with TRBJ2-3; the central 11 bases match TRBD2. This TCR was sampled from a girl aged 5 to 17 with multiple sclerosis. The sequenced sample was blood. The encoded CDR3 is CASYSGRAGDTQYF. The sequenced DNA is TGTGCCAGCTATAGCGGGAGGGCCGGAGATACGCAGTATTTT.